The text below deals with one T cell receptor (beta chain). Its specificity is not known. The record originates from a study of T cell repertoires in cytomegalovirus infection. The wider study: The public TCR beta signatures pointed to both CMV infection and matching HLA type. Findings of the study overall: Clonotype analysis showed dominance of the ex vivo response by HLA-C-restricted CMV-specific TCR beta clonotypes.

The CDR3 consists of 14 residues. V lost 6 bases and J 0 bases, leaving 15 bases between the germline ends. Germline-derived CDR1 and CDR2 are DFQATT and SNEGSKA (reference sequence). One entry per CDR3 protein results from TCRdb running MiXCR on the reads. The data show about 330,000 distinct CDR3 sequences, 34% seen once. The receptor was derived from a human donor in good health (CMV status not recorded). Some clones in this sample may be carry-over from other donors' samples. The input for sequencing was cultured PBMCs, taken from culture after CMV antigen stimulation. This sequence joins TRBV20-1 and TRBJ2-7; D may match TRBD1 or TRBD2 (5 bases each). The CDR3, as DNA: TGCAGTGCCTCCGAATTGGGGGTCTCCTACGAGCAGTACTTC. Residues: CSASELGVSYEQYF.